Listed below are T cell receptor beta chains from one sample, sequenced in a study of OX40 agonist ivuxolimab in advanced cancers. Produced via immunoSEQ multiplex PCR; TCRdb's table is partial and in-frame only. The data hold tens of thousands of clones, with around 90% observed a single time. Specimen: CD4+ or CD8+ T cells sorted from blood, collected in a trial of the OX40 agonist ivuxolimab. The receptors were gathered from an adult with an advanced solid tumor such as melanoma, head and neck, liver or kidney cancer. Each CDR3 is given with its conserved first and last residue. The order of the fields is V gene, D gene, clone size, J gene, CDR3 DNA, CDR3 protein. The D gene is left open where the match is weak. Clone size is shown for a subset of rows, as once, few, many or a class of expanded clone.

TRBV6-5	.	once	TRBJ2-1	TGTGCCAGCAGTTACGGGATCCTCAATGAGCAGTTCTTC	CASSYGILNEQFF
TRBV5-1	TRBD1	.	TRBJ1-4	TGCGCCAGCAGCTTGGACAGGGGGAATGAAAAACTGTTTTTT	CASSLDRGNEKLFF
TRBV28	.	.	TRBJ2-7	TGTGCCAGCAGTTCCTCAATCGGCGAGCAGTACTTC	CASSSSIGEQYF
TRBV9	.	.	TRBJ2-1	TGTGCCAGCAGCGTAGCAGTGGGGGCTAACTACAATGAGCAGTTCTTC	CASSVAVGANYNEQFF
TRBV5-1	.	.	TRBJ1-6	TGCGCCAGCAGCTTGGCGGGCCCTGCTTATAATTCACCCCTCCACTTT	CASSLAGPAYNSPLHF
TRBV5-5	TRBD2	.	TRBJ2-2	TGTGCCAGCAGCCCGGGACTAGCGGTCACCGGGGAGCTGTTTTTT	CASSPGLAVTGELFF
TRBV30	.	.	TRBJ2-3	TGTGCCTGGAGAGGCTACCATGCCTTGGTGTACGGCGGCACAGATACGCAGTATTTT	CAWRGYHALVYGGTDTQYF
TRBV10-3	.	.	TRBJ1-2	TGTGCCATCAGTGAGTCGGGGGGGCTCCGTGGCTACACCTTC	CAISESGGLRGYTF
TRBV6-5	.	.	TRBJ2-7	TGTGCCAGCAGTATAACAGGGTCCTACGAGCAGTACTTC	CASSITGSYEQYF
TRBV28	TRBD2	.	TRBJ2-7	TGTGCCAGCAGTTCCACCGGGACTAGCGACTCCTACGAGCAGTACTTC	CASSSTGTSDSYEQYF
TRBV9	TRBD1	.	TRBJ1-4	TGTGCCAGCAGCGTAGATGGGACAGGTGGGGAAAAACTGTTTTTT	CASSVDGTGGEKLFF
TRBV5-1	TRBD1	.	TRBJ1-5	TGCGCCAGCAGCTCAGGACAGGCTAATCAGCCCCAGCATTTT	CASSSGQANQPQHF
TRBV6-1	.	.	TRBJ2-1	TGTGCCAGCGGCAGTAGCGGAGCCTACAATGAGCAGTTCTTC	CASGSSGAYNEQFF
TRBV5-1	TRBD1	.	TRBJ2-7	TGCGCCAGCAGCCTCAGGGGGCCCCTGCTCTCCGAGCAGTACTTC	CASSLRGPLLSEQYF
TRBV6-6	.	.	TRBJ2-7	TGTGCCAGCAGCCCCGCTCCCGGAGCTGCCGAGCAGTACTTC	CASSPAPGAAEQYF
TRBV9	.	.	TRBJ1-4	TGTGCCAGCAGCGTAGGAGTTCAAAATGAAAAACTGTTTTTT	CASSVGVQNEKLFF
TRBV4-1	.	.	TRBJ1-2	TGCGCCAGCAGCCAAGCCCAGACATTGGGCTATGGCTACACCTTC	CASSQAQTLGYGYTF
TRBV7-7	.	.	TRBJ1-3	TGTGCTAGCAGCCAGGGAACGGGAAACACCATATATTTT	CASSQGTGNTIYF
TRBV5-1	.	once	TRBJ2-5	TGCGCCAGCAGCTTGGCGTCGAGGGCGGAGGGGGAGACCCAGTACTTC	CASSLASRAEGETQYF
TRBV28	TRBD1	.	TRBJ2-2	TGTGCCAGCGAGGGGGCGACGATCGGGGAGCTGTTTTTT	CASEGATIGELFF
TRBV6-5	.	.	TRBJ2-7	TGTGCCAGCAGTTACGGAGCAGCGCAGTACTTC	CASSYGAAQYF
TRBV10-3	.	.	TRBJ1-6	TGTGCCATCAGTGAGGGGGGCGGGGTGCAAAATTCACCCCTCCACTTT	CAISEGGGVQNSPLHF
TRBV27	.	.	TRBJ1-2	TGTGCCAGCAGTTTGGGGGATAACTATGGCTACACCTTC	CASSLGDNYGYTF
TRBV11-2	TRBD2	.	TRBJ2-2	TGTGCCAGCAGCTTAGACCCGGGGGGTCTGAACACCGGGGAGCTGTTTTTT	CASSLDPGGLNTGELFF
TRBV5-1	.	.	TRBJ2-7	TGCGCCAGCAGCTTGGCCCAACCTGGGCCTAACGAGCAGTACTTC	CASSLAQPGPNEQYF